This entry describes one T cell receptor beta chain. This entry belongs to a study of shared clonotypes between healthy human individuals. For the study at large: Those who served as donors were two women and three men between the ages of 18 and 49.

TCRdb's table, derived via immunoSEQ multiplex PCR, lists solely in-frame clones and lacks some. The sample shows about 980,000 clones, around three quarters of them seen only once. CDR1 is SNHLY, CDR2 FYNNEI, per germline. The CDR3 has 14 residues. V was pared by 3 bases and J by 6 bases, with 8 bases of the junction left unmatched. Sequenced sample: memory CD4+ T cells sorted from blood. The sample's subset: CD45RA-negative fraction. The source of this sequence is a man aged 18 to 29 in good health. The genes are TRBV2 and TRBJ2-7; TRBD1 matches at 7 bases. The DNA of the CDR3 is TGTGCCAGCAGTGAGCAAAGGGACAGTCGCGAGCAGTACTTC. It translates to CASSEQRDSREQYF.